The 16 T cell receptor beta chains presented below share a single source sample, sequenced in a study of T cells in women clearing cervical HPV infection. Clones were read by immunoSEQ multiplex PCR, and TCRdb kept only the in-frame ones, dropping some. This repertoire includes approximately 17,000 clones. Sequenced sample: blood buffy coat. The receptor set was obtained from a woman between 18 and 69 years old with a cervical HPV16 infection that either progressed to CIN3+ or cleared (not recorded which).

As to this clone: Read sequence stops 3 residues before the CDR3 end, and the germline J gene provides the missing end. This chain joins TRBV5-6 and TRBJ2-1, with 7 bases aligning to TRBD2. CDR1 is SGHDT, CDR2 YYEEEE, per germline. J was trimmed by 3 bases and V by 2 bases; bases with no gene match: 2. The CDR3 spans 14 residues. CDR3 bases read: TGTGCCAGCAGCTTACTAGCGAGCTACAATGAG. Its translation: CASSLLASYNE. From start to end, the CDR3 is CASSLLASYNEQFF.

As regards this clone: The sequence runs out 3 residues before the end of the CDR3; the remainder is reconstructed from the germline J gene. The V call is TRBV5-1, the J call TRBJ1-1, with D perhaps TRBD1 (5 bases). Germline CDR1 is SGHRS and CDR2 is YFSETQ. V was trimmed by 2 bases and J by 1 base, leaving 15 bases between them. The CDR3 length is 16 residues. The covered CDR3 bases are TGCGCCAGCAGCTTCTCCGGGGGAGGTGGGAACACTGAA. Its translation: CASSFSGGGGNTE. The complete CDR3 protein is CASSFSGGGGNTEAFF.

On this clone itself: The read ends 3 residues before the CDR3 terminus; that terminus is restored from the germline J gene. This sequence joins TRBV12-3 or TRBV12-4 and TRBJ2-1; 8 positions agree with TRBD2. CDR3 length equals 16 residues. V dropped 5 bases and J dropped 0; count of bases not matched to a gene: 6. The CDR3 DNA, read in part, is TGTGCCAGCAGTAGAGTAGCGGGGAACTCCTACAATGAG. Translating gives CASSRVAGNSYNE. The full CDR3 sequence reads CASSRVAGNSYNEQFF.

On this clone itself: The CDR3 is cut off 3 residues early in the read; its end comes from the germline J gene. The chain combines TRBV19 with TRBJ2-7, with 7 bases matching TRBD2. Germline V lookup: CDR1 LNHDA, CDR2 SQIVND (reference sequence). J gave up 3 bases and V 2 bases, and 7 bases lay outside the gene matches. CDR3 length: 15 amino acids. CDR3 bases read: TGTGCCAGTAGTATATCTTTGGGCGGGAGCTACGAG. Protein: CASSISLGGSYE. The entire CDR3 reads CASSISLGGSYEQYF.

Worth noting for this clone: Read data end 3 residues before the CDR3 end; the end is taken from the germline J gene. The chain joins TRBV7-9 to TRBJ2-5; the match to TRBD2 covers 8 bases. Germline V gene lookup returns CDR1 SEHNR and CDR2 FQNEAQ (reference sequence). V trimming: 3 bases; J trimming: 4 bases; junction bases outside the gene matches: 7. The CDR3 is 15 amino acids. The covered CDR3 bases are TGTGCCAGCAGCTTCCGAAGCGGGGGAACAGAGACC. Its protein is CASSFRSGGTET. The CDR3 as a whole reads CASSFRSGGTETQYF. The full variable domain, in which reference TRBV7-9 and TRBJ2-5 provide the parts outside the CDR3, is DTGVSQNPRHKITKRGQNVTFRCDPISEHNRLYWYRQTLGQGPEFLTYFQNEAQLEKSRLLSDRFSAERPKGSFSTLEIQRTEQGDSAMYLCASSFRSGGTETQYFGPGTRLLVL.

Notes on this clone: Sequencing ends 3 residues short of the CDR3 end; the germline J gene provides the rest. The chain carries TRBV10-2 and TRBJ2-5; TRBD2 is a possible D gene (6 bases). The CDR3 loop spans 11 amino acids. The germline CDR1 and CDR2 sequences are WSHSY and SAAADI. Deletions cut 9 bases from V and 4 bases from J, with 9 bases between. The CDR3 protein is CARDGGETQYF. The sequenced part of the CDR3 DNA is TGCGCCAGAGACGGGGGAGAGACC.

CDR3 in amino acids: CASSFYLSGSRNEQYF. The CDR3 bases that were read are TGTGCCAGCAGTTTTTACCTTAGCGGGAGCAGGAACGAG. This rearrangement joins TRBV12-3 or TRBV12-4 to TRBJ2-7, with TRBD2 matching over 9 bases. The read terminates 3 residues ahead of where the CDR3 ends, so the germline J gene completes it. The CDR3 loop spans 16 amino acids. With V trimmed by 3 bases and J by 5 bases, 11 bases remained unmatched.

Worth noting for this clone: The read terminates 3 residues before the CDR3 end, so the remaining end is supplied by the germline J gene. The chain couples TRBV28 to TRBJ1-6; 7 nucleotides match TRBD1. The V gene's germline CDR1 is MDHEN and CDR2 SYDVKM. CDR3 length: 14 amino acids. Trimming removed 3 bases from V and 5 bases from J; junction bases left unmatched: 1. The covered CDR3 bases are TGTGCCAGCAGTTTCGGACAGGATAATTCACCC. Translating gives CASSFGQDNSP. In full, the CDR3 is CASSFGQDNSPLHF. Full variable domain (missing parts from reference TRBV28 and TRBJ1-6): DVKVTQSSRYLVKRTGEKVFLECVQDMDHENMFWYRQDPGLGLRLIYFSYDVKMKEKGDIPEGYSVSREKKERFSLILESASTNQTSMYLCASSFGQDNSPLHFGNGTRLTVT.

Details on this clone: The read is 3 residues too short to cover the CDR3 end, so that end is filled in from the germline J gene. The chain is built from TRBV7-3 and TRBJ1-6, with D possibly matching TRBD1 (5 bases). The length of the CDR3 is 13 residues. Trimming shortened V by 9 bases and J by 7 bases, and 13 bases separated the two germline ends. Germline lookup yields CDR1 SGHTA and CDR2 FQGTGA. CDR3 amino acids: CARPTSGNSPLHF. The sequenced CDR3 bases are TGTGCCAGGCCAACTTCAGGGAATTCACCC.

Comments on this clone: From the germline J gene comes the end of the CDR3, since the read stops 3 residues before it. The rearrangement joins TRBV5-4 to TRBJ1-1; D gene uncertain. There are 15 residues in the CDR3. Germline lookup yields CDR1 SGHNT and CDR2 YYREEE (reference sequence). Trimming shortened V by 6 bases and J by 1 base, and 16 bases separated the two germline ends. The CDR3 bases that were read are TGTGCCAGCACTAGCGACTACACTCAGAACACTGAA. It codes for CASTSDYTQNTE. The entire CDR3 protein is CASTSDYTQNTEAFF. Full variable domain (remainder filled in from reference TRBV5-4 and TRBJ1-1): ETGVTQSPTHLIKTRGQQVTLRCSSQSGHNTVSWYQQALGQGPQFIFQYYREEENGRGNFPPRFSGLQFPNYSSELNVNALELDDSALYLCASTSDYTQNTEAFFGQGTRLTVV.

Note on this clone: The read ends 3 residues before the CDR3 terminus; that terminus is restored from the germline J gene. This chain connects TRBV7-6 to TRBJ2-3; 9 bases align to TRBD2. This CDR3 contains 16 residues. V trimming: 2 bases; J trimming: 3 bases; junction bases outside the gene matches: 6. Germline V gives CDR1 SGHVS, CDR2 FNYEAQ. The CDR3 protein is CASSLTAGLATDTQYF. Partial CDR3 DNA: TGTGCCAGCAGCTTAACGGCGGGACTAGCTACAGATACG.

For this clone: The CDR3 is cut off 3 residues early in the read; its end comes from the germline J gene. The gene calls are TRBV20-1 and TRBJ2-3; 9 nucleotides agree with TRBD2. Germline-derived CDR1 and CDR2 are DFQATT and SNEGSKA (reference sequence). The CDR3 contains 14 residues. The trim removed 6 bases at V and 0 bases at J, leaving 4 bases unmatched. The part of the CDR3 DNA that was read is TGCAGTGCACCGACTAGCGGCAGCACAGATACG. Protein sequence: CSAPTSGSTDT. The complete CDR3 reads CSAPTSGSTDTQYF.

As concerns this clone: The read halts 3 residues ahead of the CDR3 end, with the missing end drawn from the germline J gene. The chain recombines TRBV2 with TRBJ1-5, with 7 bases identical to TRBD1. This CDR3 contains 15 residues. From germline, CDR1 is SNHLY and CDR2 FYNNEI. With V trimmed by 5 bases and J by 6 bases, 10 bases remained unmatched. The DNA read from the CDR3 is TGTGCCAGCAGTCGGGACAGCCAGCCTTTTCAGCCC. Its protein is CASSRDSQPFQP. The CDR3 in full is CASSRDSQPFQPQHF.

Comment on this clone: Read data end 3 residues before the CDR3 end; the end is taken from the germline J gene. The V and J genes are TRBV20-1 and TRBJ1-1, with 8 bases identical to TRBD1. The CDR3 runs 12 residues. Germline V gene sequence: CDR1 DFQATT, CDR2 SNEGSKA (reference sequence). The CDR3 is CSASIGQGEAFF. The CDR3 bases that were read are TGCAGTGCTAGTATAGGACAGGGAGAA.

To note about this clone: The read ends 3 residues before the CDR3 terminus; that terminus is restored from the germline J gene. The genes are TRBV7-7 and TRBJ2-1; 7 nucleotides agree with TRBD1. The ends lost 0 bases at V and 9 bases at J; junction bases unmatched: 2. CDR3 length: 13 amino acids. Germline-derived CDR1 and CDR2 are SSHAT and FNYEAQ (reference sequence). Here the CDR3 reads CASSLAEGAEQFF. The covered CDR3 bases are TGTGCCAGCAGCTTAGCTGAGGGGGCTGAG.

A note on this clone: The DNA ends 3 residues before the CDR3 does, and the rest of the CDR3 is filled in from the germline J gene. The sample carries other DNA sequences with the same CDR3. V is TRBV7-3 and J is TRBJ2-2; the match to TRBD1 covers 7 bases. Trimming took 2 bases from V and 5 from J; bases not matched to a gene: 5. In germline, CDR1 is SGHTA, CDR2 FQGTGA. The CDR3 has 15 residues. Incomplete CDR3 DNA: TGTGCCAGCAGCTTACAGGGACAGTTGACCGGGGAG. It yields the protein CASSLQGQLTGE. The CDR3 reads in full as CASSLQGQLTGELFF.